Sequencing of this TCR beta chain was carried out in a study of shared clonotypes between healthy human individuals. The study, taken as a whole, reports: Tissues were not sampled, only blood, and their repertoires likely differ.

CDR1 and CDR2 from the germline V gene are SNHLY and FYNNEI. CDR3 size: 13 residues. The V end lost 7 bases, the J end lost 2 bases, and 12 bases lay between the germline ends. Sequencing was performed with immunoSEQ multiplex PCR; in TCRdb, only in-frame clones are kept and a portion is missing. The sample shows 1 million to 1.3 million clones, around three quarters of them seen only once. For this clone: Its target is unknown.

The receptor was isolated from a man between 18 and 35 years old in good health. Some clones in this sample may be carry-over from other donors' samples. Sequenced sample: memory CD4+ T cells from PBMCs. Subset in this sample: CD45RA-negative fraction. The gene calls are TRBV2 and TRBJ2-7, with D tentatively TRBD1 (6 bases). For the CDR3, the DNA is TGTGCCAGCATTGGGGGCCTAACCTACGAGCAGTACTTC. This encodes CASIGGLTYEQYF.